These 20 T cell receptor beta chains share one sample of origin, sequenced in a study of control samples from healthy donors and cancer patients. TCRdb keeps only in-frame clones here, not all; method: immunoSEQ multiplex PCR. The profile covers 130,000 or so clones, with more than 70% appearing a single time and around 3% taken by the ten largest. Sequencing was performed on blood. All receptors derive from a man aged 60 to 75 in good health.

The CDR3 region has the DNA TGTGCCAGCAGTCGACAGGGAAATGCCTACGAGCAGTACTTC. Residues: CASSRQGNAYEQYF. The chain recombines TRBV2 with TRBJ2-7; 7 nucleotides match TRBD1. CDR3 size: 14 residues. The ends lost 5 bases at V and 2 bases at J; junction bases unmatched: 6. Per the germline V gene, CDR1 is SNHLY and CDR2 is FYNNEI.

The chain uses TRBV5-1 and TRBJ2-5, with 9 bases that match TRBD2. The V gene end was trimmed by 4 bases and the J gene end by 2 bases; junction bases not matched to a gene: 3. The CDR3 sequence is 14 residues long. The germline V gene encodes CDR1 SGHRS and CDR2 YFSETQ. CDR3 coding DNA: TGCGCCAGCAGCAACACTAGCGGGCAAGAGACCCAGTACTTC. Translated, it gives CASSNTSGQETQYF.

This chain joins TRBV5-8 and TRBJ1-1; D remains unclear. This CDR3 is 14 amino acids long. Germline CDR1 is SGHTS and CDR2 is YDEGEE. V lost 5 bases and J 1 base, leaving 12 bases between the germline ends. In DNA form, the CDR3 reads TGTGCCAGCAGGTCTTTCCAGAAGAACACTGAAGCTTTCTTT. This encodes CASRSFQKNTEAFF. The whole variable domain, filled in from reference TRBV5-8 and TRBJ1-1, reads EAGVTQSPTHLIKTRGQQATLRCSPISGHTSVYWYQQALGLGLQFLLWYDEGEERNRGNFPPRFSGRQFPNYSSELNVNALELEDSALYLCASRSFQKNTEAFFGQGTRLTVV.

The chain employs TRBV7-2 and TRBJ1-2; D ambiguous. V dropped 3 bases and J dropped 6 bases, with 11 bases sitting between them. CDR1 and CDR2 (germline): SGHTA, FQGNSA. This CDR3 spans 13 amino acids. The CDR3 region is CASSLHRADGYTF. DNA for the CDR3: TGTGCCAGCAGCTTGCATCGGGCGGATGGCTACACCTTC. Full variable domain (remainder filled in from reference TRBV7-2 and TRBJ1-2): GAGVSQSPSNKVTEKGKDVELRCDPISGHTALYWYRQSLGQGLEFLIYFQGNSAPDKSGLPSDRFSAERTGGSVSTLTIQRTQQEDSAVYLCASSLHRADGYTFGSGTRLTVV.

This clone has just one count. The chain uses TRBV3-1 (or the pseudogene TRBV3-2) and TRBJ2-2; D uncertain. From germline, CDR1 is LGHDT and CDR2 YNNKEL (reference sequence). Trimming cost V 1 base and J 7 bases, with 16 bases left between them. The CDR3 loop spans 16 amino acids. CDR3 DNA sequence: TGTGCCAGCAGCCAAGGCCAGTCAATTAGAGGCGGGGAGCTGTTTTTT. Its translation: CASSQGQSIRGGELFF.

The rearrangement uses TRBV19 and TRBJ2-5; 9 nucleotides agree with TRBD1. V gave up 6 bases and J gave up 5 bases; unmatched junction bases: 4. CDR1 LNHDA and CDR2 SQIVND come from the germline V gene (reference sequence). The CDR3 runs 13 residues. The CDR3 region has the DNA TGTGCCAGTAGGGGACAGGGAGTTGAGACCCAGTACTTC. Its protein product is CASRGQGVETQYF.

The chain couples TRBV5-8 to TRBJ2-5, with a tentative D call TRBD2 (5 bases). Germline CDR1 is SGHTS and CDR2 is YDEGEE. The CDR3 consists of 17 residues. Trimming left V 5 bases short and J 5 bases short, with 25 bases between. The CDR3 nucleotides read TGTGCCAGCAGGGGAGAGGGCCACATCCTCGGGTGGGAGACCCAGTACTTC. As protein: CASRGEGHILGWETQYF.

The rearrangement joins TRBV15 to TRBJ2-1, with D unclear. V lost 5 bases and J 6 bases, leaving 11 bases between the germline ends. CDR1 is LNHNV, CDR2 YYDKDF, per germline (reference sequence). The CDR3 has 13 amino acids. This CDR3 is CATSLTVPNEQFF. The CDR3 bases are TGTGCCACCAGCCTCACCGTCCCCAATGAGCAGTTCTTC.

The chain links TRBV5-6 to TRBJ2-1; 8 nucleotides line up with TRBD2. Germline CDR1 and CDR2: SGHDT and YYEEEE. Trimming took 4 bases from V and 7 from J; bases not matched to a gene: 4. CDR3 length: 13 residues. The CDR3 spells CASSRGLENEQFF. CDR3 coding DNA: TGTGCCAGCAGCCGGGGACTAGAGAATGAGCAGTTCTTC.

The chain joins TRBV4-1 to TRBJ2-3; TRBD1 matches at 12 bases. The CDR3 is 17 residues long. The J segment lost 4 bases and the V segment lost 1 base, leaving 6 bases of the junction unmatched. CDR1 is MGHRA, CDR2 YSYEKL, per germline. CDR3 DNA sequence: TGCGCCAGCAGCCAAGGCACCGGGACAGGGGGCGCAGATACGCAGTATTTT. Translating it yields CASSQGTGTGGADTQYF.

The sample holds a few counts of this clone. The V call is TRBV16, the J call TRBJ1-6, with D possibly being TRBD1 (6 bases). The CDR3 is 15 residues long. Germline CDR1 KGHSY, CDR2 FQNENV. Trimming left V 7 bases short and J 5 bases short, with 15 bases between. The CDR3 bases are TGTGCCAGCACTTCCCAGACAGGAGATAATTCACCCCTCCACTTT. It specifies CASTSQTGDNSPLHF.

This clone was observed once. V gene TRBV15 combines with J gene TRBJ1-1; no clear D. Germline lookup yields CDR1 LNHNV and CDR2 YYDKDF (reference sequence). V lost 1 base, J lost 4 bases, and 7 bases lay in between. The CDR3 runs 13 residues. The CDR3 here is CATSRGGSTEAFF. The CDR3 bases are TGTGCCACCAGCAGAGGGGGAAGCACTGAAGCTTTCTTT.

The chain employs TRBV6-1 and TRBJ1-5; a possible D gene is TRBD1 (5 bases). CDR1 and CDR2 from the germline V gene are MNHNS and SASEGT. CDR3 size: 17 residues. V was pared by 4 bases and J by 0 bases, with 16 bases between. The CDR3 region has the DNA TGTGCCAGCAGTGCCCGCGGCAGGGAAAATAGCAATCAGCCCCAGCATTTT. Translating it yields CASSARGRENSNQPQHF.

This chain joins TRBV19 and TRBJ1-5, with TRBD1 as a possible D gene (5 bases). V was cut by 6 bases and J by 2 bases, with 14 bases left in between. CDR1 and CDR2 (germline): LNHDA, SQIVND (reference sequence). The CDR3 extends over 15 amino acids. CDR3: CASSPWVTGNQPQHF. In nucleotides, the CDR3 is TGTGCCAGTAGCCCTTGGGTGACAGGCAATCAGCCCCAGCATTTT.

The CDR3 region is CASSQETRKPQHF. Here the CDR3 DNA reads TGTGCCAGCTCACAAGAAACTCGGAAGCCCCAGCATTTT. The chain links TRBV18 to TRBJ1-5, with no clear D. The CDR3 length is 13 residues. Germline CDR1 is KGHSH and CDR2 is LQKENI. The V gene lost 4 bases and the J gene lost 8 bases, with 12 bases spanning the gap.

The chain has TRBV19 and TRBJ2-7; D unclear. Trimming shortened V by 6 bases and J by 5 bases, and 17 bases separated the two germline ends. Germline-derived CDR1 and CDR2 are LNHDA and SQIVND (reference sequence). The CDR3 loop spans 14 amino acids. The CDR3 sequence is CASRAGQTRDEQYF. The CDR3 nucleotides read TGTGCCAGTAGAGCCGGGCAAACTCGGGACGAGCAGTACTTC.

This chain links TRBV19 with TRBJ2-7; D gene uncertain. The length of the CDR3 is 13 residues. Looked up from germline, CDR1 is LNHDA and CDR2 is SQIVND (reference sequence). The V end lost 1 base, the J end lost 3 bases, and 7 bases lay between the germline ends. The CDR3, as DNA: TGTGCCAGTAGTATAGGTCACTTCTACGAGCAGTACTTC. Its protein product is CASSIGHFYEQYF.

The CDR3 sequence is CASRLGQGLSQPQHF. The CDR3, as DNA: TGTGCCAGCAGGTTAGGACAGGGGTTAAGTCAGCCCCAGCATTTT. V and J are TRBV28 and TRBJ1-5, with TRBD1 matching 9 bases. The J segment lost 6 bases and the V segment lost 6 bases, leaving 9 bases of the junction unmatched. Germline loops: CDR1 MDHEN, CDR2 SYDVKM. The CDR3 totals 15 residues.

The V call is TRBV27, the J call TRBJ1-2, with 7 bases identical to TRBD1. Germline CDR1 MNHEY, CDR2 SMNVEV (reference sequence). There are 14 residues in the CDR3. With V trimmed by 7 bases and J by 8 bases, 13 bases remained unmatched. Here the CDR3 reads CASKGTGTVMGYTF. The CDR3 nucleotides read TGTGCCAGCAAAGGAACCGGGACAGTGATGGGCTACACCTTC.

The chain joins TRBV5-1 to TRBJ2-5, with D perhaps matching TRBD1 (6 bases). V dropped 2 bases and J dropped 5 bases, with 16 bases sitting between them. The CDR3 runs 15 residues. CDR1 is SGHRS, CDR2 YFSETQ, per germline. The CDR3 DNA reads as TGCGCCAGCAGCTTCCGGGACCCTCAGGGGGAGACCCAGTACTTC. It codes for CASSFRDPQGETQYF.